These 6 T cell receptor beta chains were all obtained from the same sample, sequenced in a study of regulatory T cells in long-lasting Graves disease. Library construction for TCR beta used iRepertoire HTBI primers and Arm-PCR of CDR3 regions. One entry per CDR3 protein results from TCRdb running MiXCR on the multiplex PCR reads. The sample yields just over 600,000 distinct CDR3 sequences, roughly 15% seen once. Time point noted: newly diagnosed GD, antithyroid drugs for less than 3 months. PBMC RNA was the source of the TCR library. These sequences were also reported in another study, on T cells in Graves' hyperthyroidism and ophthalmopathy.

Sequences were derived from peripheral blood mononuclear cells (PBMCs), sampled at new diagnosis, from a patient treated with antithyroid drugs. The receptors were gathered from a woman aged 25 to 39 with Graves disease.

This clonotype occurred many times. CDR3 coding DNA: TGTGCCAGCAGGGATCCTACTAGGTCAACCTACGAGCAGTACTTC. Protein: CASRDPTRSTYEQYF. The chain has TRBV2 and TRBJ2-7; D perhaps matches TRBD2 (5 bases). Germline V CDR1 and CDR2: SNHLY, FYNNEI. CDR3 length equals 15 residues. V was shortened by 6 bases and J by 2 bases, with 17 bases between the two germline ends.

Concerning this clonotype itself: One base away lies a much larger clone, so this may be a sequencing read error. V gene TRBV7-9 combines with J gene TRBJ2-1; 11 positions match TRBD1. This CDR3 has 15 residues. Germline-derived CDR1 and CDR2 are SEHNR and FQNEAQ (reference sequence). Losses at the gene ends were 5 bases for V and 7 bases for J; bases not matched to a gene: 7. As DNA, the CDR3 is TGTGCCAGCAGCGAGGGACAGGGGGTTTGGAATGAGCAGTTCTTC. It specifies CASSEGQGVWNEQFF.

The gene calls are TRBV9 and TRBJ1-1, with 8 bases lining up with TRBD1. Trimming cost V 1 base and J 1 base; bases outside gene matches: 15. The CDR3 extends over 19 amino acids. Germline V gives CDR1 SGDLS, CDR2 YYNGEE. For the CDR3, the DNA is TGTGCCAGCAGCGTAAGGTCGTCGGCAGGGGGCGGCCCGAACACTGAAGCTTTCTTT. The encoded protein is CASSVRSSAGGGPNTEAFF.

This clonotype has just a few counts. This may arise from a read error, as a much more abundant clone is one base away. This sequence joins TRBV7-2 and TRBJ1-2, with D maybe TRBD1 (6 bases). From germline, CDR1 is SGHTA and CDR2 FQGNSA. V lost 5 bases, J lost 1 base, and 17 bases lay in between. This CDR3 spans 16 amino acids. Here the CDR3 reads CASSRRTGNVNYGYTF. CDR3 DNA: TGTGCCAGCAGCCGCCGTACAGGGAATGTTAACTATGGCTACACCTTC.

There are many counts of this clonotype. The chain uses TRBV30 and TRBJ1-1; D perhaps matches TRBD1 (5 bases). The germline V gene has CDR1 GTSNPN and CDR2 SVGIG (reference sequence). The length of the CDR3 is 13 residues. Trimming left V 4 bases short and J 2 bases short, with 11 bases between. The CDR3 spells CAWTWGGNTEAFF. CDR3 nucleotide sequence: TGTGCCTGGACGTGGGGGGGAAACACTGAAGCTTTCTTT.

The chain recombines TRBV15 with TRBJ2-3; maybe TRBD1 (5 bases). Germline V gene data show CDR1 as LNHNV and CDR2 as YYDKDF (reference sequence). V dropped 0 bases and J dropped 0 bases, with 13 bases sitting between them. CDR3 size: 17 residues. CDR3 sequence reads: CATSRDWGSGSTDTQYF. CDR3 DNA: TGTGCCACCAGCAGAGATTGGGGCTCGGGTAGCACAGATACGCAGTATTTT.